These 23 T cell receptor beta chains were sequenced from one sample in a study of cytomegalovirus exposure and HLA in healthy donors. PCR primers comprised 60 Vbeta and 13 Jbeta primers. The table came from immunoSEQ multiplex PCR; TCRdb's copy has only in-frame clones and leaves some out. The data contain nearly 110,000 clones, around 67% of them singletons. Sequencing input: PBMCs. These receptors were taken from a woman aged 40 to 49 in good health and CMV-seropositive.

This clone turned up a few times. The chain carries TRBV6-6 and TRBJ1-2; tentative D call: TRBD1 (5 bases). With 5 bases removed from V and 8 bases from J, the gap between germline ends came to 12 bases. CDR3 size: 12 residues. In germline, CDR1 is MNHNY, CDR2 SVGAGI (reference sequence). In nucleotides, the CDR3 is TGTGCCAGCAGTGATCAGGGTCGGGGCTACACCTTC. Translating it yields CASSDQGRGYTF.

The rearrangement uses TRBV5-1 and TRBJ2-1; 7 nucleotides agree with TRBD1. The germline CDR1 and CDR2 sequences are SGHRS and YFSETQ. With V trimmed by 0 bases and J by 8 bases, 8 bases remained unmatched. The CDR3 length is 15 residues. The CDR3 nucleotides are TGCGCCAGCAGCTTGGCCCGGACAGGTCTGGATGAGCAGTTCTTC. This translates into CASSLARTGLDEQFF.

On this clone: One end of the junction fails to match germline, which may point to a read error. The CDR3 DNA follows: TGCAGTGCTAGAGATCCGTCAGGGGCAACTTTC. Translating gives CSARDPSGATF. The V gene is TRBV20-1, the J gene TRBJ1-2; D perhaps matches TRBD1 (6 bases). The CDR3 is 11 amino acids. The germline V gene encodes CDR1 DFQATT and CDR2 SNEGSKA (reference sequence).

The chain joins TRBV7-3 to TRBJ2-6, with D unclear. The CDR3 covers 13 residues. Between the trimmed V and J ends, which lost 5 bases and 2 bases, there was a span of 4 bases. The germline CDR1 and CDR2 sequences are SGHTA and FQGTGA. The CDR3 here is CASSPAGANVLTF. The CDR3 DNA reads TGTGCCAGCAGCCCAGCTGGGGCCAACGTCCTGACTTTC.

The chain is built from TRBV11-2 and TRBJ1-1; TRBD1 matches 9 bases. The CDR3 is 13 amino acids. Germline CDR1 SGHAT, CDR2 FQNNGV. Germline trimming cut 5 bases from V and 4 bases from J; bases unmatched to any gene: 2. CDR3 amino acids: CASSPTGGTEAFF. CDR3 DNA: TGTGCCAGCAGCCCGACAGGGGGCACTGAAGCTTTCTTT. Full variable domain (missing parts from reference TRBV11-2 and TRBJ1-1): EAGVAQSPRYKIIEKRQSVAFWCNPISGHATLYWYQQILGQGPKLLIQFQNNGVVDDSQLPKDRFSAERLKGVDSTLKIQPAKLEDSAVYLCASSPTGGTEAFFGQGTRLTVV.

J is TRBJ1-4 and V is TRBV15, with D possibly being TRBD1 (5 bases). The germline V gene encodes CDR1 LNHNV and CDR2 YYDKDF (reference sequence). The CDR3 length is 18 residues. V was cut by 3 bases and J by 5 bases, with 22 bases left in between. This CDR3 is CATSSGTSVENDNEKLFF. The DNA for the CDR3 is TGTGCCACCAGCAGCGGGACTTCTGTAGAAAACGACAATGAAAAACTGTTTTTT.

The CDR3 sequence: CSVTLNRGATEAFF. For the CDR3, the DNA is TGCAGCGTGACCCTAAACAGGGGAGCCACTGAAGCTTTCTTT. The chain recombines TRBV29-1 with TRBJ1-1; TRBD1 matches at 7 bases. J gave up 4 bases and V 6 bases, and 11 bases lay outside the gene matches. Germline lookup yields CDR1 SQVTM and CDR2 ANQGSEA. The CDR3 has 14 amino acids.

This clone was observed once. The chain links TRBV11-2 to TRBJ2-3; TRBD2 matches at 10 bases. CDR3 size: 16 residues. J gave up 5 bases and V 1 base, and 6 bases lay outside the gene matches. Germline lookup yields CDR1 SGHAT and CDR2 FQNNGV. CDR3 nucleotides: TGTGCCAGCAGCTTAGGAGGGACTAGCGTTGGAGATACGCAGTATTTT. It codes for CASSLGGTSVGDTQYF.

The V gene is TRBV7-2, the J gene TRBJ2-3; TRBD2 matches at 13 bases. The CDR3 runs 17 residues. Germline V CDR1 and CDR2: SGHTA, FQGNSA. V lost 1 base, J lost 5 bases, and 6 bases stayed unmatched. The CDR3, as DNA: TGTGCCAGCAGCTTAGATATCACTAGCGGGGGGGTAGATACGCAGTATTTT. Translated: CASSLDITSGGVDTQYF.

This CDR3 is CASSQGDYGGEQYF. DNA for the CDR3: TGTGCCAGCAGCCAAGGGGATTACGGGGGCGAGCAGTACTTC. This chain joins TRBV4-2 and TRBJ2-7, with D tentatively TRBD2 (6 bases). Trimming left V 1 base short and J 6 bases short, with 13 bases between. There are 14 residues in the CDR3. Germline loops: CDR1 LGHNA, CDR2 YNFKEQ.

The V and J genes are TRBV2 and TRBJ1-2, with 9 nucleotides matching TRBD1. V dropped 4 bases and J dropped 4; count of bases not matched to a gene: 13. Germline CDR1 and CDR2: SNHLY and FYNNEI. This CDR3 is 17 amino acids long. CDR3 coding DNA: TGTGCCAGCAGTGTGGCGTTTAGGGACAGGGAAGTCTATGGCTACACCTTC. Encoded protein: CASSVAFRDREVYGYTF.

CDR3 region: CASSLDENNEQFF. As DNA, the CDR3 is TGTGCCAGCAGCTTAGACGAGAACAATGAGCAGTTCTTC. The rearrangement uses TRBV7-6 and TRBJ2-1, with no clear D. This CDR3 spans 13 amino acids. Trimming stripped 1 base from V and 5 bases from J, with 6 bases between. Germline V gene data show CDR1 as SGHVS and CDR2 as FNYEAQ.

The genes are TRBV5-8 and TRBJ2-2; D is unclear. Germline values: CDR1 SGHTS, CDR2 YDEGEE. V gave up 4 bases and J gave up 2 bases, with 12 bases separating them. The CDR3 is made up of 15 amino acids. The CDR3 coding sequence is TGTGCCAGCAGCCCTTATTCTTCCAACACCGGGGAGCTGTTTTTT. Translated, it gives CASSPYSSNTGELFF. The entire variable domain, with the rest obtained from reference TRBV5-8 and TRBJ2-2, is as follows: EAGVTQSPTHLIKTRGQQATLRCSPISGHTSVYWYQQALGLGLQFLLWYDEGEERNRGNFPPRFSGRQFPNYSSELNVNALELEDSALYLCASSPYSSNTGELFFGEGSRLTVL.

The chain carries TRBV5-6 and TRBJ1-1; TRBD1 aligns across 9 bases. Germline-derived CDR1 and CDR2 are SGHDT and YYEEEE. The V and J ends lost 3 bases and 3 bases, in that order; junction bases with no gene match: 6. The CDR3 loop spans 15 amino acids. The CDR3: CASSWVQGADTEAFF. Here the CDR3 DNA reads TGTGCCAGCAGCTGGGTACAGGGGGCTGACACTGAAGCTTTCTTT. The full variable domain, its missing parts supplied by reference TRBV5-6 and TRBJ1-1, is DAGVTQSPTHLIKTRGQQVTLRCSPKSGHDTVSWYQQALGQGPQFIFQYYEEEERQRGNFPDRFSGHQFPNYSSELNVNALLLGDSALYLCASSWVQGADTEAFFGQGTRLTVV.

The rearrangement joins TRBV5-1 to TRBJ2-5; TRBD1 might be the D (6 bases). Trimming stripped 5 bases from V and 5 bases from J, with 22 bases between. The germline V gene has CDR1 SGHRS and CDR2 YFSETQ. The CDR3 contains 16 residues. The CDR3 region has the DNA TGCGCCAGCAGGATTCAAGGGACGGCTAGGGGGGAGACCCAGTACTTC. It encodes CASRIQGTARGETQYF.

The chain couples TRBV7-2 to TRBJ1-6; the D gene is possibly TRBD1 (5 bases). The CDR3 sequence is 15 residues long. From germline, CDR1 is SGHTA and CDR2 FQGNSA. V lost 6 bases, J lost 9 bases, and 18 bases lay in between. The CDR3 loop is CASRSPGGASSPLHF. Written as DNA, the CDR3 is TGTGCCAGCAGGAGCCCAGGTGGGGCGAGTTCACCCCTCCACTTT.

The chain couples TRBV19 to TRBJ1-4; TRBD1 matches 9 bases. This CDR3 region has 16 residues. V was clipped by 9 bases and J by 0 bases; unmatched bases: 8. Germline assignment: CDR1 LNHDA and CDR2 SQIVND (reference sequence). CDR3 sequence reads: CASHEGQGATNEKLFF. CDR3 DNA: TGTGCCAGCCACGAGGGACAGGGAGCAACTAATGAAAAACTGTTTTTT. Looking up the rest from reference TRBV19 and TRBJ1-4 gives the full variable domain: DGGITQSPKYLFRKEGQNVTLSCEQNLNHDAMYWYRQDPGQGLRLIYYSQIVNDFQKGDIAEGYSVSREKKESFPLTVTSAQKNPTAFYLCASHEGQGATNEKLFFGSGTQLSVL.

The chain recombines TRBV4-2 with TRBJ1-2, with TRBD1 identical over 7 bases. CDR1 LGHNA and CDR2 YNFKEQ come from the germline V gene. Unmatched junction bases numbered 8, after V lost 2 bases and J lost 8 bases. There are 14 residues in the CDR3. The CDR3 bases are TGTGCCAGCAGCCAACAGGGGGGAGTAGGAGGCTACACCTTC. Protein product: CASSQQGGVGGYTF.

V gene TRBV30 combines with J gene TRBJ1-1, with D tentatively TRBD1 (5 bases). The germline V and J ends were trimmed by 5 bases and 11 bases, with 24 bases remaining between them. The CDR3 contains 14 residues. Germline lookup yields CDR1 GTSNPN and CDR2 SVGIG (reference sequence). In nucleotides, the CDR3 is TGTGCCTGGCGAGTGGCCCTTCCTCAGGGTGACGCTTTCTTT. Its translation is CAWRVALPQGDAFF.

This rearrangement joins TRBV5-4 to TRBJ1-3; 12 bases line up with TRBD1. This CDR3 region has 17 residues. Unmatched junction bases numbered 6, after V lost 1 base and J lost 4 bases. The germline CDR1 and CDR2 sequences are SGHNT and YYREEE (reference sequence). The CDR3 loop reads CASSLTMGQGAGNTIYF. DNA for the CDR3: TGTGCCAGCAGCTTGACCATGGGACAGGGGGCCGGAAACACCATATATTTT.

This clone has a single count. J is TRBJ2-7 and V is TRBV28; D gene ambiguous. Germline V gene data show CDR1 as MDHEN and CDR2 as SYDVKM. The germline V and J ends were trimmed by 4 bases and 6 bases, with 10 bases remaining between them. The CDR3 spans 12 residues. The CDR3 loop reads CASSYERSEQYF. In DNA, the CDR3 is TGTGCCAGCAGTTACGAGAGATCCGAGCAGTACTTC.

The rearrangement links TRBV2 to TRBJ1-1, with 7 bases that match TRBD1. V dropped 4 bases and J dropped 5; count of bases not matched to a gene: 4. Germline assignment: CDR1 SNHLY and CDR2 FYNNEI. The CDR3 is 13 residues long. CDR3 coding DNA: TGTGCCAGCAGTGGGCAGGGGGTTACTGAAGCTTTCTTT. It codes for CASSGQGVTEAFF.

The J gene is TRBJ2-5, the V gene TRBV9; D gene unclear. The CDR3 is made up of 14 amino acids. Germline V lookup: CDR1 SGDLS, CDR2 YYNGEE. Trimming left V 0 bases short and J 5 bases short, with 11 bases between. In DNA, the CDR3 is TGTGCCAGCAGCGTAGGTAACAGAGTGGAGACCCAGTACTTC. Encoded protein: CASSVGNRVETQYF. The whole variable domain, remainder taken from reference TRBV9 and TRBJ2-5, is DSGVTQTPKHLITATGQRVTLRCSPRSGDLSVYWYQQSLDQGLQFLIQYYNGEERAKGNILERFSAQQFPDLHSELNLSSLELGDSALYFCASSVGNRVETQYFGPGTRLLVL.